The source of this T cell receptor beta chain is a study of cytomegalovirus exposure and HLA in healthy donors. Regarding the study as a whole: For TCR beta chains, V- and J-gene trimming was later linked to a missense DCLRE1C variant. Productive rates of about 87% or about 30% were seen for most TCR beta V segments in an earlier analysis.

About this clone itself: Antigen specificity is unknown.

Vbeta (60) and Jbeta (13) primers were used in the PCR. Original analysis: Later work found 80 million or so unique TCR beta chains, with roughly 11 million shared. This table comes from immunoSEQ multiplex PCR, and its TCRdb copy is limited to in-frame clones, with some not included. V, J and clone size are taken as reported in that table, and D and trimming were inferred from the DNA itself. The sample records 160,000 or so clones, around 79% being singletons. Per germline, CDR1 SGHNT and CDR2 YYREEE (reference sequence). The CDR3 is made up of 15 amino acids. V shed 3 bases and J 5 bases; nucleotides not matched to a gene: 5.

The rearrangement links TRBV5-4 to TRBJ1-4; TRBD1 matches at 9 bases. Material for sequencing was PBMCs. The sequence was obtained from a man aged 35-49 years in good health and CMV-seropositive. In DNA, the CDR3 is TGTGCCAGCAGCTCACCGGGACAGGGAAATGAAAAACTGTTTTTT. It codes for CASSSPGQGNEKLFF.